These 8 T cell receptor beta chains came from one sample sequenced in a study of cytomegalovirus exposure and HLA in healthy donors. PCR amplification relied on 60 Vbeta primers (plus 13 Jbeta primers). Only in-frame clones appear in the TCRdb table, and some are missing; sequencing was by immunoSEQ multiplex PCR. The sample includes some 170,000 clones, approximately 72% of them seen just once. Sequencing input: PBMCs. These receptors came from a human donor in good health.

CDR3 sequence: CASSTSTGVGYTF. The CDR3 coding sequence is TGTGCCAGTAGTACCTCGACAGGGGTCGGCTACACCTTC. V gene TRBV19 combines with J gene TRBJ1-2; the match to TRBD1 covers 8 bases. V lost 4 bases to trimming and J lost 8 bases; unmatched junction nucleotides: 6. This CDR3 spans 13 amino acids. Germline loops: CDR1 LNHDA, CDR2 SQIVND (reference sequence). Full variable domain (rest looked up from reference TRBV19 and TRBJ1-2): DGGITQSPKYLFRKEGQNVTLSCEQNLNHDAMYWYRQDPGQGLRLIYYSQIVNDFQKGDIAEGYSVSREKKESFPLTVTSAQKNPTAFYLCASSTSTGVGYTFGSGTRLTVV.

This clone was counted a single time. One junction end disagrees with the germline gene, perhaps due to a read error. The V gene is TRBV10-3, the J gene TRBJ2-7; 7 bases map to TRBD1. CDR1 and CDR2 (germline): ENHRY, SYGVKD. The CDR3 contains 13 residues. CDR3 sequence: CAKPGTEEYERYF. DNA of the CDR3: TGTGCCAAACCCGGGACAGAAGAATACGAGCGGTACTTC.

V is TRBV5-1 and J is TRBJ2-7; D perhaps matches TRBD1 (5 bases). CDR3 length: 14 amino acids. V lost 4 bases and J 5 bases, leaving 16 bases between the germline ends. Germline lookup yields CDR1 SGHRS and CDR2 YFSETQ. CDR3 sequence: CASSAQVSVDEQYF. The CDR3 DNA sequence: TGCGCCAGCAGCGCACAGGTATCAGTCGACGAGCAGTACTTC.

Only a few counts were recorded for this clone. The chain is built from TRBV14 and TRBJ1-1; 9 bases align to TRBD1. Germline-derived CDR1 and CDR2 are SGHDN and FVKESK. V gave up 1 base and J gave up 3 bases; unmatched junction bases: 9. This CDR3 region has 17 residues. In nucleotides, the CDR3 is TGTGCCAGCAGCCAAGGTGACAGGGGGGCGGTGGACACTGAAGCTTTCTTT. Amino acids: CASSQGDRGAVDTEAFF. The whole variable domain, remainder taken from reference TRBV14 and TRBJ1-1, is EAGVTQFPSHSVIEKGQTVTLRCDPISGHDNLYWYRRVMGKEIKFLLHFVKESKQDESGMPNNRFLAERTGGTYSTLKVQPAELEDSGVYFCASSQGDRGAVDTEAFFGQGTRLTVV.

V and J are TRBV9 and TRBJ1-1; 12 bases agree with TRBD1. V trimming: 4 bases; J trimming: 8 bases; junction bases outside the gene matches: 9. Germline V gene lookup returns CDR1 SGDLS and CDR2 YYNGEE. The CDR3 length is 15 residues. The DNA for the CDR3 is TGTGCCAGCAGCCATGCTTCCGGGACAGGGGGCGAAGCTTTCTTT. It encodes CASSHASGTGGEAFF.

This chain uses TRBV19 with TRBJ2-1; TRBD2 agrees at 10 bases. This CDR3 contains 15 residues. V lost 3 bases, J lost 4 bases, and 3 bases stayed unmatched. Germline CDR1 is LNHDA and CDR2 is SQIVND (reference sequence). CDR3 sequence (DNA): TGTGCCAGTAGTATGAGCGGGGGGGGATACAATGAGCAGTTCTTC. Amino acids: CASSMSGGGYNEQFF.

The rearrangement links TRBV10-3 to TRBJ2-1; D might be TRBD2 (6 bases). The CDR3 sequence is 15 residues long. CDR1 is ENHRY, CDR2 SYGVKD, per germline. V was shortened by 2 bases and J by 1 base, with 9 bases between the two germline ends. CDR3 coding DNA: TGTGCCATCAGTGAGACTAGCCAATCCTACAATGAGCAGTTCTTC. Its translation: CAISETSQSYNEQFF.

This clone has a handful of counts. CDR3 residues: CASSMVQETQYF. The CDR3 DNA is TGTGCCAGTTCTATGGTCCAAGAGACCCAGTACTTC. This sequence joins TRBV19 and TRBJ2-5; the D is unclear. The germline V gene has CDR1 LNHDA and CDR2 SQIVND (reference sequence). The CDR3 spans 12 residues. Trimming shortened V by 8 bases and J by 1 base, and 8 bases separated the two germline ends.